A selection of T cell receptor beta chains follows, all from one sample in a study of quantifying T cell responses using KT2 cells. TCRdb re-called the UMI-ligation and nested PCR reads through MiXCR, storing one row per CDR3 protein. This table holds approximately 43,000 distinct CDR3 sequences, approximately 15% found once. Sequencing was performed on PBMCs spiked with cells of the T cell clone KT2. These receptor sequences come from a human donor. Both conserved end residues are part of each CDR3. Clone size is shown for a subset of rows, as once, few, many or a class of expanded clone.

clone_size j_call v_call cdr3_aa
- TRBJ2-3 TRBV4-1 CASSQLAGTTGTQYF
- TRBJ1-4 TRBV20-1 CSARGARDAHEKLFF
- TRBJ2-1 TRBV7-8 CASSLERSFGNEQFF
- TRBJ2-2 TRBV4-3 CASSQGTAGPNTGELFF
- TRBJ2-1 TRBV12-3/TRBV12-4 CASSPIGGGTSGGVDEQFF
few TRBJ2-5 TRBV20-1 CSARGLRDPRETQYF
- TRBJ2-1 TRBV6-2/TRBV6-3 CASSPSGSSYNEQFF
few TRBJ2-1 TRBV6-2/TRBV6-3 CASSTTGGVEQFF
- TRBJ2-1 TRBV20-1 CSARESGNEQFF
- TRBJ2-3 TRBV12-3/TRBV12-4 CASSSGRTDTQYF
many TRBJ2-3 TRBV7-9 CASSSAGRDTDTQYF
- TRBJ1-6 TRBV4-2 CASSPKQGSNSPLHF
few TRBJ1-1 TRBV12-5 CASGKGPNTEAFF
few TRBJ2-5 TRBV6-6 CASSYRGGETQYF
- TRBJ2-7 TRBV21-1 CASSFNCPEQPYEQYF
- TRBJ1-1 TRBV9 CASSVGTGGSGTEAFF
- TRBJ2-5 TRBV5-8 CASSTRDRWPETQYF
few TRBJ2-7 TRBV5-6 CASSPGLLSSRSYEQYF
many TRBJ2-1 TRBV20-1 CSASPGTGPYNEQFF
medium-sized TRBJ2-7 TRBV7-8 CASSLALSRDRVYEQYF
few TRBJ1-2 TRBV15 CATSRAGGGRGYTF
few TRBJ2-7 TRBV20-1 CSALDRGRSYEQYF
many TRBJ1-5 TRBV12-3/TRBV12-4 CASSLGPGNQPQHF
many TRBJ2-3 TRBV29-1 CSVPGLAASTDTQYF
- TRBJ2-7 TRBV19 CASSIGPARRGLGKAQYF
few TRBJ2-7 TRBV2 CASNPLGGEQYF
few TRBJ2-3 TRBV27 CASRIGGQGGDTQYF
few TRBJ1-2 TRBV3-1 CASSPLGRAEYGYTF
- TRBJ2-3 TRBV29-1 CSVAWTDTQYF